The entry that follows covers one T cell receptor (beta chain) sequence. Its binding antigen is unknown. Within one base of it there is no much larger clone, and no base qualities were kept. The time point tag for this specimen amounts to: cycle 1 day 1 (C1D1), immediately before nivolumab initiation. Every trial patient had relapsed following autologous stem cell transplantation, and prior brentuximab vedotin exposure was what differed among cohorts A, B and C. The trial cohort included some 53 patients with relapsed/refractory classical Hodgkin lymphoma, and each patient had a best overall response of complete response, partial response or progressive disease. Trial patients were treated with single-agent nivolumab in the multi-cohort phase II CheckMate 205 trial. Best overall response was determined by an independent review committee according to the 2007 International Working Group response criteria. PBMCs from the trial were collected at three points: immediately before nivolumab initiation (C1D1), and during therapy at cycle 2 day 1 and cycle 4 day 1. After peripheral blood was drawn into 8 mL Vacutainer Cell Preparation Tubes, PBMCs were isolated by centrifugation and then cryopreserved.

The data were obtained in a study of PD-1 blockade in classical Hodgkin lymphoma (dated by TCRdb to the early 2020s). A note on the overall study: Nivolumab dosing was 3 mg/kg intravenously every 2 weeks, continuing until either disease progression or unacceptable toxicity. The study used TCR beta sequencing and CyTOF to define a peripheral blood immune signature of response to PD-1 blockade in classical Hodgkin lymphoma. The research as a whole found: Trial patients achieving complete response had baseline diversity similar to newly diagnosed patients, whereas partial responders and progressors had significantly lower diversity. A significant rise by C4D1 was seen in CD4+ but not CD8+ TCR diversity (p=0.0027 vs p=0.16), with the rise being most apparent in complete responders (p=0.02). The study was restricted to a single clinical trial cohort, and the causes of repertoire differences, possibly disease activity or prior therapy, were left undefined. Lower diversity was seen in patients whose nivolumab began less than 1 year after ASCT, and these patients were left out of later analyses so that immune reconstitution would not confound the results. Baseline TCR diversity was reported to be lower in newly diagnosed patients than in healthy donors and to be lower still in relapsed/refractory patients.

The Qiagen DNeasy kit was used to extract genomic DNA both from unsorted PBMCs and from the negatively selected CD4+ and CD8+ fractions. Amplification of TCR beta CDR3 regions was done by immunoSEQ multiplex PCR with primers that anneal to V and J segments. Amplification bias was minimized using a synthetic immune receptor repertoire, and residual bias was removed computationally after sequencing. Turning to the authors' computational methods: Custom Python scripts were used to quantify repertoire diversity as the Shannon entropy index. The unsorted, CD4+ and CD8+ repertoires were each analyzed separately, with the exception of combined analyses, where CD4+ and CD8+ sequences were merged in silico. Clonal expansion was defined as at least a 2-fold frequency increase after treatment relative to C1D1, with a pseudocount of 0.5 for undetected baseline clones. Clones with 0 or 1 copy at C1D1 were defined as singleton clones, while clones with 2 or more copies were defined as non-singleton clones. Clones expanded in unsorted samples were assigned a CD4+, CD8+ or unknown annotation through matching of protein sequences in sorted samples from the same patient. Wilcoxon tests were applied to paired samples to test diversity changes from C1D1 to C4D1. Sourced from immuneACCESS, this table was stored by TCRdb with only in-frame sequences that have V and J called. A share of the clones is absent; for the studies checked, an unresolved V gene accounts for under half, and the remainder has no known explanation. V and J calls and clone size are given by that table; D and trimming were obtained from the DNA. The table for this sample lists about 21,000 clones; about 64% of them were counted only once. The top ten clones comprise more than 5% of the sample.

Here V drops 7 bases and J drops 7 bases, and the junction holds 9 bases not matched to any gene. Looking up the germline V gene yields CDR1 MDHEN and CDR2 SYDVKM. The CDR3 has 14 amino acids, counting the end cysteine and phenylalanine. This entry keeps only the CDR3 DNA: 42 bases, framed from base 1. This specimen was peripheral blood mononuclear cells (PBMCs), taken at baseline. The chain uses TRBV28 and TRBJ2-3; TRBD1 lines up with 9 middle nucleotides. The source is a human donor with classical Hodgkin lymphoma. The DNA sequence is TGTGCCAGCAAGCCGGGACAGGGAGGGAATACGCAGTATTTT. Its coded protein is CASKPGQGGNTQYF.